One sample yielded the 30 T cell receptor beta chains listed below, sequenced in a study of regulatory T cells in long-lasting Graves disease. According to the study, TCR beta libraries were built with iRepertoire HTBI primers and CDR3-region Arm-PCR. TCRdb passed the multiplex PCR reads through MiXCR, listing each CDR3 protein once. Here the sample spans roughly 400,000 distinct CDR3 sequences, less than 25% being singletons. Noted time point: persistent/refractory GD, antithyroid drugs over 5 years with positive TRAb. RNA extracted from PBMCs served as the sequencing template. The sequences come from peripheral blood mononuclear cells (PBMCs), collected when the disease was refractory, from a patient treated with antithyroid drugs. The receptors shown here come from a female donor with Graves disease.

This clonotype showed up many times. CDR3 region: CASSLDYKGQGSLFSYEQYF. DNA for the CDR3: TGTGCCAGCAGTTTAGATTATAAGGGACAGGGTTCTTTGTTTTCCTACGAGCAGTACTTC. The chain employs TRBV28 and TRBJ2-7; 9 nucleotides match TRBD1. V gave up 2 bases and J gave up 1 base; unmatched junction bases: 18. The CDR3 contains 20 residues. Looked up from germline, CDR1 is MDHEN and CDR2 is SYDVKM.

This clonotype was seen a handful of times. This chain connects TRBV14 to TRBJ2-7; tentatively, D is TRBD2 (6 bases). CDR3 length: 14 amino acids. V lost 1 base and J 4 bases, leaving 11 bases between the germline ends. Germline V gene data show CDR1 as SGHDN and CDR2 as FVKESK. The CDR3 here is CASSQVNSGYEQYF. The CDR3 coding sequence is TGTGCCAGCAGCCAAGTGAATAGCGGATACGAGCAGTACTTC.

This clonotype has at least ten counts. The V call is TRBV24-1, the J call TRBJ2-5, with D uncertain. The CDR3 sequence is 12 residues long. CDR1 is KGHDR, CDR2 SFDVKD, per germline. The ends were cut back, 5 bases at V and 4 bases at J, with 7 bases in the middle. CDR3 coding DNA: TGTGCCACCAGTGGTCCTAGAGAGACCCAGTACTTC. Amino acid sequence: CATSGPRETQYF.

Comments on this clonotype: Since a much larger clone is just one base distant, this may be a read error. The chain couples TRBV7-8 to TRBJ1-5; the D gene is possibly TRBD1 (5 bases). CDR1 is SGHVS and CDR2 is FQNEAQ in the germline V gene. The CDR3 contains 17 residues. Here the CDR3 DNA reads TGTGTCAGCAGCTTAGGGCTAGGGTTCAGGGTTGGGCAGCCCCAGCATTTT. Translation gives CVSSLGLGFRVGQPQHF.

This clonotype was found many times. The chain recombines TRBV2 with TRBJ2-4; D remains ambiguous. Germline V gene lookup returns CDR1 SNHLY and CDR2 FYNNEI. Trimming left V 2 bases short and J 16 bases short, with 12 bases between. The CDR3 is made up of 11 amino acids. In DNA, the CDR3 is TGTGCCAGCAGTGAATTGGTGAGACCCTACTTC. This translates into CASSELVRPYF. Looking up the rest from reference TRBV2 and TRBJ2-4 gives the full variable domain: EPEVTQTPSHQVTQMGQEVILRCVPISNHLYFYWYRQILGQKVEFLVSFYNNEISEKSEIFDDQFSVERPDGSNFTLKIRSTKLEDSAMYFCASSELVRPYFGAGTRLSVL.

As regards this clonotype: A much bigger clone sits one base away, suggesting this may be a read error. The DNA of the CDR3 is TGTGCCAGCAGTTTTGCGGGAGGGCTCGGGGCCAACGTCCTGACTTTC. Protein product: CASSFAGGLGANVLTF. The chain joins TRBV6-5 to TRBJ2-6; 9 bases are a match to TRBD2. Trimming at V came to 4 bases and at J to 4 bases, leaving 5 bases not matched to a gene. This CDR3 region has 16 residues. Germline V gene data show CDR1 as MNHEY and CDR2 as SVGAGI.

This clonotype was observed many times. This chain connects TRBV18 to TRBJ2-7; D perhaps matches TRBD2 (6 bases). The CDR3 is 12 amino acids. With 8 bases removed from V and 5 bases from J, the gap between germline ends came to 13 bases. Per the germline V gene, CDR1 is KGHSH and CDR2 is LQKENI. The CDR3 sequence is CASSPGLDEQYF. CDR3 nucleotides: TGTGCCAGCAGTCCGGGACTGGACGAGCAGTACTTC.

The chain is built from TRBV20-1 and TRBJ1-5; no firm D call. Germline lookup yields CDR1 DFQATT and CDR2 SNEGSKA (reference sequence). The CDR3 has 16 residues. Trimming took 1 base from V and 0 from J, leaving 13 bases between them. CDR3 region: CSARGLQLDSNQPQHF. Here the CDR3 DNA reads TGCAGTGCTAGAGGCCTGCAGCTGGATAGCAATCAGCCCCAGCATTTT.

This clonotype was recorded many times. The chain combines TRBV20-1 with TRBJ1-1; the D is unclear. V gave up 5 bases and J gave up 0 bases, with 10 bases separating them. The germline gives CDR1 DFQATT, CDR2 SNEGSKA (reference sequence). The CDR3 is 13 residues long. CDR3 coding DNA: TGCAGTGCTTGGTCCTTCATGAACACTGAAGCTTTCTTT. Its translation: CSAWSFMNTEAFF.

The chain couples TRBV29-1 to TRBJ1-1; D is unclear. The V end was cut by 7 bases, the J end by 3 bases, with 9 bases between. The CDR3 is made up of 11 amino acids. In germline, CDR1 is SQVTM, CDR2 ANQGSEA. CDR3 region: CSAAEHTEAFF. The CDR3 DNA reads as TGCAGCGCAGCAGAGCACACTGAAGCTTTCTTT.

V usage is TRBV7-9 and J usage is TRBJ1-1, with a weak D call TRBD1 (6 bases). CDR3 length equals 16 residues. V was clipped by 4 bases and J by 4 bases, with 19 bases between them. Looked up from germline, CDR1 is SEHNR and CDR2 is FQNEAQ (reference sequence). DNA of the CDR3: TGTGCCAGCAGCTCCGCCGGGACACTCGTTCTCACTGAAGCTTTCTTT. This gives the protein CASSSAGTLVLTEAFF.

With regard to this clonotype: This could be a read error, since a much larger clone is one nucleotide away. The chain links TRBV6-5 to TRBJ2-5; the D is unclear. The V gene's germline CDR1 is MNHEY and CDR2 SVGAGI. CDR3 size: 16 residues. Between the trimmed V and J ends, which lost 0 bases and 9 bases, there was a span of 20 bases. CDR3 region: CASSYSVSGSPEAQYF. Written as DNA, the CDR3 is TGTGCCAGCAGTTACTCGGTTTCGGGCAGTCCTGAGGCCCAGTACTTC.

This clonotype was counted many times. The CDR3 DNA sequence: TGCAGTGCTAGAGCTTCACTACAAGAGACCCAGTACTTC. It specifies CSARASLQETQYF. V and J are TRBV20-1 and TRBJ2-5, with D uncertain. The length of the CDR3 is 13 residues. Germline V CDR1 and CDR2: DFQATT, SNEGSKA (reference sequence). V gave up 1 base and J gave up 2 bases, with 8 bases separating them.

Regarding this clonotype: With a much larger clone just one base away, this may be a read error. This rearrangement joins TRBV10-1 to TRBJ2-5, with 11 positions matching TRBD2. The germline gives CDR1 WNHNN, CDR2 SYGVQD (reference sequence). Trimming took 0 bases from V and 5 from J; bases not matched to a gene: 11. There are 18 residues in the CDR3. The CDR3 DNA sequence: TGCGCCAGCAGTGAGTCCGGACTAGCGGGCGGACGGGAGGAGACCCAGTACTTC. It specifies CASSESGLAGGREETQYF.

In its sample, this clonotype was seen many times. The chain links TRBV2 to TRBJ2-2, with D possibly matching TRBD1 (5 bases). CDR3 size: 14 residues. The germline V gene encodes CDR1 SNHLY and CDR2 FYNNEI. V gave up 6 bases and J gave up 2 bases, with 10 bases separating them. CDR3 nucleotide sequence: TGTGCCAGCAGGCCCCAGGGTAACACCGGGGAGCTGTTTTTT. This gives the protein CASRPQGNTGELFF.

The chain joins TRBV7-9 to TRBJ1-1; TRBD1 might be the D (5 bases). V lost 5 bases to trimming and J lost 0 bases, with 13 bases between them. Germline V gene sequence: CDR1 SEHNR, CDR2 FQNEAQ (reference sequence). CDR3 size: 15 residues. CDR3 in amino acids: CASSGRGRMNTEAFF. CDR3 DNA: TGTGCCAGCAGCGGAAGGGGACGGATGAACACTGAAGCTTTCTTT.

The V call is TRBV27, the J call TRBJ2-7, with TRBD1 as a possible D gene (5 bases). CDR1 and CDR2 (germline): MNHEY, SMNVEV (reference sequence). The CDR3 extends over 14 amino acids. The V gene lost 5 bases and the J gene lost 2 bases, with 13 bases spanning the gap. The CDR3 spells CASSVSDNTYEQYF. DNA for the CDR3: TGTGCCAGCAGTGTGTCGGACAATACCTACGAGCAGTACTTC.

This clonotype was detected many times. The V call is TRBV11-2, the J call TRBJ1-2; D call uncertain. This CDR3 is 13 amino acids long. V was clipped by 8 bases and J by 4 bases, with 14 bases between them. Germline V CDR1 and CDR2: SGHAT, FQNNGV. CDR3 bases: TGTGCCAGCCAGAAAGGAGGGTTCTATGGCTACACCTTC. Amino acids: CASQKGGFYGYTF. The complete variable domain, with remaining parts taken from reference TRBV11-2 and TRBJ1-2, reads EAGVAQSPRYKIIEKRQSVAFWCNPISGHATLYWYQQILGQGPKLLIQFQNNGVVDDSQLPKDRFSAERLKGVDSTLKIQPAKLEDSAVYLCASQKGGFYGYTFGSGTRLTVV.

The chain uses TRBV27 and TRBJ1-5; tentative D call: TRBD1 (6 bases). CDR1 MNHEY and CDR2 SMNVEV come from the germline V gene (reference sequence). The V gene lost 5 bases and the J gene lost 6 bases, with 17 bases spanning the gap. CDR3 size: 15 residues. The DNA of the CDR3 is TGTGCCAGCAGTCTAACAGGGACTCGAGGTCAGCCCCAGCATTTT. This encodes CASSLTGTRGQPQHF.

This clonotype has more than one count but fewer than ten. This chain joins TRBV5-1 and TRBJ2-7; tentative D call: TRBD1 (5 bases). V lost 1 base to trimming and J lost 1 base, with 9 bases between them. The CDR3 loop spans 14 amino acids. Germline V gene sequence: CDR1 SGHRS, CDR2 YFSETQ. CDR3 sequence reads: CASSLLQGSYEQYF. CDR3 nucleotides: TGCGCCAGCAGCTTGTTGCAGGGATCCTACGAGCAGTACTTC.

The J gene is TRBJ2-3, the V gene TRBV20-1; TRBD2 matches at 10 bases. CDR3 length equals 15 residues. Germline V gene sequence: CDR1 DFQATT, CDR2 SNEGSKA (reference sequence). Germline trimming cut 0 bases from V and 7 bases from J; bases unmatched to any gene: 7. The CDR3 region is CSAREGSGGRNTQYF. CDR3 in DNA: TGCAGTGCTAGAGAGGGTAGCGGGGGGCGGAATACGCAGTATTTT.

This clonotype was recorded many times. The V gene is TRBV11-2, the J gene TRBJ2-5; D may be TRBD1 (7 bases). This CDR3 has 15 amino acids. CDR1 is SGHAT, CDR2 FQNNGV, per germline. With 3 bases removed from V and 3 bases from J, the gap between germline ends came to 14 bases. CDR3 DNA sequence: TGTGCCAGCAGCTTGGCGGGACAGAAAAAAGAGACCCAGTACTTC. It specifies CASSLAGQKKETQYF.

The chain is built from TRBV6-2 or TRBV6-3 and TRBJ2-2; the D gene could be TRBD1 or TRBD2 (5 bases each). This CDR3 spans 14 amino acids. In germline, CDR1 is MNHEY, CDR2 SVGEGT. V shed 6 bases and J shed 6 bases, with 14 bases lying between them. In nucleotides, the CDR3 is TGTGCCAGCAGCCATTCGCGAGGGGCCGGGGAGCTGTTTTTT. Its translation is CASSHSRGAGELFF.

This clonotype has just a few counts. The chain carries TRBV6-1 and TRBJ1-1; D is uncertain. The germline V and J ends were trimmed by 6 bases and 5 bases, with 16 bases remaining between them. Germline V gene lookup returns CDR1 MNHNS and CDR2 SASEGT. This CDR3 is built from 14 residues. The CDR3 region has the DNA TGTGCCAGCAGCCAGCTCCAAGGGAGAACTGAAGCTTTCTTT. Translation gives CASSQLQGRTEAFF.

The genes are TRBV30 and TRBJ1-2, with no clear D. V lost 1 base to trimming and J lost 7 bases, with 10 bases between them. The germline V gene has CDR1 GTSNPN and CDR2 SVGIG (reference sequence). This CDR3 is 12 amino acids long. The CDR3 bases are TGTGCCTGGAGTGGGATTTCCTGTGGCTACACCTTC. Amino acids: CAWSGISCGYTF.

The chain recombines TRBV28 with TRBJ2-5; 7 nucleotides line up with TRBD2. Germline CDR1 is MDHEN and CDR2 is SYDVKM. Trimming cost V 11 bases and J 4 bases; bases outside gene matches: 13. The CDR3 has 14 residues. The CDR3 is CACYGGVRGETQYF. The CDR3 DNA reads as TGTGCCTGCTATGGGGGGGTGAGGGGAGAGACCCAGTACTTC. Complete variable domain (other parts from reference TRBV28 and TRBJ2-5): DVKVTQSSRYLVKRTGEKVFLECVQDMDHENMFWYRQDPGLGLRLIYFSYDVKMKEKGDIPEGYSVSREKKERFSLILESASTNQTSMYLCACYGGVRGETQYFGPGTRLLVL.

This chain uses TRBV5-1 with TRBJ2-7; 13 positions match TRBD2. Per the germline V gene, CDR1 is SGHRS and CDR2 is YFSETQ. Unmatched junction bases numbered 4, after V lost 4 bases and J lost 6 bases. The CDR3 is made up of 14 amino acids. CDR3 sequence reads: CASSRTSGSVEQYF. CDR3 in DNA: TGCGCCAGCAGCCGGACTAGCGGGAGCGTCGAGCAGTACTTC.

This clonotype has a count of ten or more. The CDR3 sequence: CASSGTGSQETQYF. CDR3 in DNA: TGTGCCAGCAGTGGGACAGGGTCCCAAGAGACCCAGTACTTC. The chain uses TRBV2 and TRBJ2-5; 8 bases fit TRBD1. Germline V gene sequence: CDR1 SNHLY, CDR2 FYNNEI. The length of the CDR3 is 14 residues. Germline trimming cut 4 bases from V and 1 base from J; bases unmatched to any gene: 2.

There are a few counts of this clonotype. The chain uses TRBV7-9 and TRBJ2-7; a weak D match, TRBD2 (6 bases). CDR1 and CDR2 (germline): SEHNR, FQNEAQ (reference sequence). The ends were cut back, 3 bases at V and 2 bases at J, with 11 bases in the middle. The CDR3 is 14 residues long. The CDR3: CASSLEGVPYEQYF. The CDR3 region has the DNA TGTGCCAGCAGCTTGGAGGGAGTTCCCTACGAGCAGTACTTC. Variable domain in full (rest from reference TRBV7-9 and TRBJ2-7): DTGVSQNPRHKITKRGQNVTFRCDPISEHNRLYWYRQTLGQGPEFLTYFQNEAQLEKSRLLSDRFSAERPKGSFSTLEIQRTEQGDSAMYLCASSLEGVPYEQYFGPGTRLTVT.

With regard to this clonotype: The junction shows a germline mismatch at one end, possibly a read error. The V gene is TRBV27, the J gene TRBJ1-1, with 7 bases aligning to TRBD1. In germline, CDR1 is MNHEY, CDR2 SMNVEV (reference sequence). The CDR3 sequence is 14 residues long. CDR3 residues: CVSSYRQGNTEAFF. In DNA form, the CDR3 reads TGTGTCAGCAGTTACAGACAGGGAAACACTGAAGCTTTCTTT.